This T cell receptor beta chain was profiled in a study of T cells expressing NK-cell markers (dated by TCRdb to the early 2020s). About the study as a whole: Eight donors provided sorted CD3+CD56+NKG2C+, CD3+CD56+NKG2C- and CD3+CD56-NKG2C+ T-cell subsets, whose TCR beta-chain repertoires were profiled. Of the eight sequenced donors, seven were found to be HCMV-seropositive and one was found to be HCMV-seronegative. All eight donors whose samples were sequenced were randomly selected healthy volunteers, three of them men and five women. Illumina HiSeq 2000/2500, MiSeq or NextSeq was used to sequence libraries as 2 x 150 bp reads. Beyond this particular receptor, the publication reports: It remained unclear whether the expanded NKG2C-expressing T cell clones were specific for HCMV antigens. In more than 5 donors, the dominant CD3+CD56+NKG2C+ clonotypes were found to rank among the top 10 CD8+ clonotypes and to make up about 1.0-8% of CD8+ T cells. Those dominant clonotypes were again the most abundant among CD3+CD56-NKG2C+ cells in a handful of donors, at roughly 28.3-60.1%.

As to this clonotype: No antigen is known for it.

To determine HCMV serostatus, a commercial ELISA kit was used to detect HCMV-specific IgG in serum. Peripheral blood mononuclear cells were isolated from blood by Ficoll density gradient centrifugation. CDR1 and CDR2 were assigned from the germline V gene as MGHDK and SYGVNS. The CDR3 runs 12 residues from the cysteine to the phenylalanine. DNA for this receptor is not on file. Data came from an Illumina HiSeq 2000. TCR beta cDNA libraries were made by 5'RACE template switching that added a universal primer site and unique molecular identifiers. cDNA synthesis was primed from the TCR beta constant segment and was followed by two successive PCR amplification steps. In the source study's methods: MIGEC was used to demultiplex reads and group the reads by UMI, and MiTCR was used to assemble and quantify clonotypes. To exclude erroneous sequences, any TCR cDNA sequence not supported by at least two reads was discarded. Downstream repertoire analysis used the tcR package, and clonotypes were matched across fractions by CDR3 nucleotide sequence plus V segment. Antigen specificity was annotated against VDJdb with VDJmatch, allowing one amino acid substitution in CDR3. TCRdb reprocessed the reads and lists each CDR3 protein sequence as a single entry, with no DNA. The V and J calls reflect TCRdb's pipeline rather than the authors' work. The table for this sample lists about 460,000 distinct CDR3 sequences. The top ten clones comprise roughly 1.4% of the sample.

This receptor was obtained from a woman in her fifties or sixties in good health. Donor details come from another sample of the same person, matched by shared clones. The chain employs TRBV25-1 and TRBJ1-4. The sample comprised blood T cells: a sorted CD56 or NKG2C T cell subset, CD4+ or CD8+ T cells, or bulk PBMC T cells (not recorded which). The CDR3 has the sequence CASARRSEKLFF. The variable domain in full, with residues beyond the CDR3 obtained from the reference TRBV25-1 and TRBJ1-4 genes, is EADIYQTPRYLVIGTGKKITLECSQTMGHDKMYWYQQDPGMELHLIHYSYGVNSTEKGDLSSESTVSRIRTEHFPLTLESARPSHTSQYLCASARRSEKLFFGSGTQLSVL.